The next 5 T cell receptor beta chains were all read from a single sample in a study of blood T cell repertoires in COVID-19. Assay: immunoSEQ multiplex PCR; the TCRdb copy retains only in-frame clones and omits some. The sample shows roughly 150,000 clones, about 91% of them seen only once. The sequencing sample was made of peripheral blood. All receptors derive from a human donor in a cohort sampled during active COVID-19.

The rearrangement links TRBV6-1 to TRBJ1-5, with TRBD1 identical over 9 bases. The CDR3 has 16 residues. Germline V lookup: CDR1 MNHNS, CDR2 SASEGT. Trimming cost V 0 bases and J 6 bases; bases outside gene matches: 6. Written as DNA, the CDR3 is TGTGCCAGCAGTGAAGCCCGGGGGACAGGGAGTCAGCCCCAGCATTTT. It encodes CASSEARGTGSQPQHF.

This clone appeared a single time. The chain carries TRBV19 and TRBJ2-5; 10 nucleotides align to TRBD1. Germline-derived CDR1 and CDR2 are LNHDA and SQIVND (reference sequence). The CDR3 loop spans 13 amino acids. J lost 4 bases, V lost 6 bases, and 2 bases had no gene match. CDR3 sequence (DNA): TGTGCCAGTAGAAGGGACAGGGGAGAGACCCAGTACTTC. Residues: CASRRDRGETQYF.

This clone was recorded only once. The rearrangement joins TRBV10-3 to TRBJ1-2; 10 nucleotides align to TRBD1. V dropped 2 bases and J dropped 8; count of bases not matched to a gene: 5. The CDR3 has 14 amino acids. Germline CDR1 is ENHRY and CDR2 is SYGVKD. The CDR3 DNA is TGTGCCATCAGTGAGCCGGAGACAGGGGGCGGCTACACCTTC. It is translated as CAISEPETGGGYTF.

V is TRBV5-1 and J is TRBJ2-2; the D call may be TRBD1 or TRBD2 (6 bases each). Per the germline V gene, CDR1 is SGHRS and CDR2 is YFSETQ. V was shortened by 4 bases and J by 5 bases, with 18 bases between the two germline ends. The length of the CDR3 is 16 residues. The chain's CDR3 is CASSLGHPGVTGELFF. CDR3 DNA sequence: TGCGCCAGCAGCCTGGGACACCCGGGAGTAACCGGGGAGCTGTTTTTT.

This chain connects TRBV9 to TRBJ2-5; the D is unclear. Trimming removed 3 bases from V and 5 bases from J, with 17 bases in between. Germline values: CDR1 SGDLS, CDR2 YYNGEE. The CDR3 consists of 15 residues. The CDR3 loop is CASSADMSVGETQYF. The CDR3 DNA is TGTGCCAGCAGCGCTGATATGTCGGTCGGGGAGACCCAGTACTTC. Supplemented by reference TRBV9 and TRBJ2-5, the full variable domain reads DSGVTQTPKHLITATGQRVTLRCSPRSGDLSVYWYQQSLDQGLQFLIQYYNGEERAKGNILERFSAQQFPDLHSELNLSSLELGDSALYFCASSADMSVGETQYFGPGTRLLVL.